This TCR beta chain was recorded in a study of blood T cell repertoires in COVID-19 (dated by TCRdb to the early 2020s). About the full investigation: Samples from collaborators originated in the United States, Italy and Spain and spanned both the acute and convalescent phases of COVID-19. The prospective study material was composed of cDNA or gDNA derived from T cells, B-cell-depleted T cells, or PBMCs. The dataset comprised deeply sampled blood TCRbeta repertoires from subjects exposed to, actively infected with, or recovered from COVID-19. A freely available public database, intended as a resource for researchers studying the immune response to SARS-CoV-2, is where the repertoires were released. The samples were drawn from two sources: the first 160 participants of the ongoing ImmuneRACE study, and fewer than 1,500 subjects contributed by 6 global collaborators. Sample metadata almost always included a de-identified subject ID, COVID-19 status, age in years and sex. Where available, HLA class I and class II types were obtained from metadata supplied by the sample provider rather than from assay-based typing.

Whole blood was collected in K2EDTA tubes by collaborating institutions according to the institutions' own protocols. For TCRbeta analysis, collaborators shipped samples in one of three forms: frozen whole blood, isolated PBMCs, or DNA extracted from either of those sample types. The study at large found these results: The amount of clinical and demographic metadata varied by source and participant and was provided uncurated.

TCRbeta CDR3 regions were amplified from genomic DNA using the immunoSEQ Assay, a bias-controlled multiplex PCR. The paper's processing steps were these. The number of nucleated cells in each sample was estimated from the amplification of reference gene primers within the assay. To quantify the absolute abundance of each unique TCRbeta CDR3 rearrangement, sequence reads were collapsed and filtered. For each sample, productive Simpson clonality was calculated by taking the square root of Simpson's diversity index across productive rearrangements. As stored in TCRdb, this immuneACCESS dataset retains in-frame rearrangements with V and J assigned. A fraction of the clones does not appear; measured against another copy, unresolved V genes explain less than half of the discrepancy, and the remainder lacks a known reason. The D gene and trimming were derived from the DNA, and the V and J assignments and clone size from that table. This sample gives about 240,000 clones in total; around 83% of them show up just once. 3.4% of the sample is in the top ten clones.

Turning to this clone: It has no known antigen specificity. No much larger clone is present one base from it, and per-base qualities are unavailable. Other DNA sequences in this sample translate to the same CDR3.

The sequence came from a woman between 18 and 30 years old with acute or convalescent COVID-19. The sequenced material came from peripheral blood.

CDR3 region: CASSLSGLYGYTF. The DNA sequence is as follows: TGTGCCAGCAGTTTAAGTGGGCTCTATGGCTACACCTTC. Recombination linked TRBV27 to TRBJ1-2; the D segment cannot be called with confidence. CDR1 and CDR2 are read off the germline V gene (reference sequence) as MNHEY and SMNVEV. V lost 2 bases and J lost 4 bases; the stretch between them is 8 bases long. Including the terminal cysteine and phenylalanine, the CDR3 comprises 13 residues. Only the CDR3 region is kept as DNA, spanning 39 bases read in frame from base 1.